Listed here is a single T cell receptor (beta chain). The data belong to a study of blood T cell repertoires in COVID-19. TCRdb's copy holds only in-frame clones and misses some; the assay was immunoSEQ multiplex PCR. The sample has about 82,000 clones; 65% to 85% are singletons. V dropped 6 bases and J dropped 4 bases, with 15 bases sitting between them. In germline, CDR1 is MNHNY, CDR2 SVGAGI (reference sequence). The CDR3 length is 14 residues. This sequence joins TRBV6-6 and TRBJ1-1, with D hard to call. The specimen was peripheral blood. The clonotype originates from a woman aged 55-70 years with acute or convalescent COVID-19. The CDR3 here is CASRFTEGPTEAFF. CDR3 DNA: TGTGCCAGCAGATTTACAGAGGGCCCCACTGAAGCTTTCTTT.